Described below is a single T cell receptor (beta chain) sequence and its context. Original processing methods: Reference gene primers were amplified, and this amplification served to estimate nucleated cell counts. Here immunoSEQ multiplex PCR was the method, and the copy in TCRdb shows in-frame clones only, minus some. The DNA gave D and trimming, while V, J and clone size come from that table. The table records around 320,000 clones, 90% of them present only once. The sample belongs to a study of blood T cell repertoires in COVID-19. The wider study: The United States, Italy and Spain were the sources of the acute and convalescent COVID-19 samples.

Ages ranged from about 18 to 89 years, with residence in approximately 25 US areas. Each participant's cohort was designated according to participant-reported clinical history. The germline V gene has CDR1 LNHDA and CDR2 SQIVND (reference sequence). CDR3 size: 14 residues. Trimming removed 3 bases from V and 4 bases from J, with 12 bases in between. Sample: PBMCs or T cells enriched from blood (not recorded which). The clonotype originates from a woman younger than 45 who had been exposed to COVID-19. The genes are TRBV19 and TRBJ2-5, with a possible D match to TRBD2 (7 bases). The CDR3 coding sequence is TGTGCCAGTAGTATCGGGGGGCTTGGAGAGACCCAGTACTTC. Protein sequence: CASSIGGLGETQYF. Using reference TRBV19 and TRBJ2-5 for the parts outside the CDR3, the full variable domain is DGGITQSPKYLFRKEGQNVTLSCEQNLNHDAMYWYRQDPGQGLRLIYYSQIVNDFQKGDIAEGYSVSREKKESFPLTVTSAQKNPTAFYLCASSIGGLGETQYFGPGTRLLVL.